This entry describes one TCR beta chain. What antigen it recognizes has not been identified. Within one base of it there is no much larger clone, and no base qualities were kept. The sample belongs to a study of identifying expanded T cells in peripheral blood (dated by TCRdb to 2018 to 2020). As for the study more broadly: Separate aliquots of the same genomic DNA pool were sequenced to produce technical replicates, and four replicates were compared in pairs.

No immune events such as infections were documented for the healthy donors during the collection period. To calibrate time-dependent variance in a beta-binomial model of T-cell clone differential abundance, blood repertoires from healthy donors were used as a training cohort. The training cohort comprised about ten healthy donors, 3 female and 7 male. Donor ages ranged from about 29 to 70 years, with an average of roughly 46 years. Whole blood from each healthy donor was obtained from a commercial supplier and was collected at three time points around 2 weeks apart. For immunosequencing, genomic DNA was extracted from whole blood that had not been sorted. Points the paper makes about the study in general: Across all healthy-donor time intervals, the beta-binomial model significantly cut both the number of clones called differentially abundant and the false-positive rate. Approximately 1.2 differentially abundant clones were flagged by the binomial model between technical replicates, whereas about 15 and 18 were flagged over two weeks and four weeks, respectively. In all healthy donors, the variance in clone template counts between samples taken approximately 15 days apart rose significantly as total template count increased. It was expected by the authors that biological variance in healthy repertoires might increase further over much longer intervals, such as months to years.

TCRbeta CDR3 regions were profiled by bias-controlled multiplex PCR amplification of genomic DNA with the immunoSEQ Assay. In the original analysis: To quantify the absolute abundance of each unique TCRbeta CDR3 region, the sequences were collapsed and filtered. Differential abundance was tested with two models: a binomial (Fisher-equivalent) model and a beta-binomial model that adds time-dependent variance fitted from healthy donors. Clones with fewer than 5 combined templates were removed, and differential abundance was called for clones with a Benjamini-Hochberg FDR below 0.01. In the beta-binomial model, variance was expressed as a function of the total template count across the two samples, in the form v = (b*log(k)+a)^2. This is the immuneACCESS table as TCRdb keeps it, with only in-frame sequences that have V and J called. A part of the clones is gone; compared with another copy, unresolved V genes explain less than half, and the rest is unexplained. V, J and clone size were drawn from that table, and D and trimming were deduced from the DNA. In this sample the table shows 85,000 to 90,000 clones, around 86% of which occur a single time. The ten largest clones represent around 5.6% of the sample.

The CDR3 measures 13 amino acids from cysteine to phenylalanine. Only the CDR3 region is kept as DNA, spanning 39 bases read in frame from base 1. Looking up the germline V gene yields CDR1 WSHSY and CDR2 SAAADI. V gives up 6 bases and J gives up 3 bases, and the segment between their germline ends measures 9 bases. The V gene is TRBV10-2 and the J gene is TRBJ2-1; confidence is insufficient to name the D gene. This clonotype was sampled from a person between 18 and 70 years old in good health. The sequencing sample was made of blood. The nucleotides are TGCGCCAGCAGCCCCGACAACTACAATGAGCAGTTCTTC. Its translation is CASSPDNYNEQFF.